The 21 T cell receptor beta chains presented below share a single source sample, sequenced in a study of blood T cell repertoires in COVID-19. The table came from immunoSEQ multiplex PCR; TCRdb's copy has only in-frame clones and leaves some out. The sample carries under 150,000 clones, over 80% recorded once. Sequencing input: peripheral blood. These receptors came from a man in his forties or fifties with active or convalescent COVID-19.

The rearrangement uses TRBV3-1 (or the pseudogene TRBV3-2) and TRBJ1-6; TRBD1 matches at 10 bases. The CDR3 extends over 16 amino acids. The germline V gene has CDR1 LGHDT and CDR2 YNNKEL (reference sequence). V lost 4 bases to trimming and J lost 7 bases; unmatched junction nucleotides: 7. Written as DNA, the CDR3 is TGTGCCAGCAGCCGCGGGACAGGGGTCAGGAATTCACCCCTCCACTTT. Its translation is CASSRGTGVRNSPLHF.

J is TRBJ2-5 and V is TRBV6-5; tentatively, D is TRBD2 (6 bases). The germline gives CDR1 MNHEY, CDR2 SVGAGI. The ends were cut back, 2 bases at V and 2 bases at J, with 12 bases in the middle. The CDR3 consists of 15 residues. CDR3 sequence (DNA): TGTGCCAGCAGTTACCCTACTGGGGGGCAAGAGACCCAGTACTTC. Its translation: CASSYPTGGQETQYF.

This clone was observed once. The chain combines TRBV7-9 with TRBJ1-2; D remains ambiguous. V was trimmed by 5 bases and J by 5 bases, leaving 15 bases between them. The length of the CDR3 is 14 residues. Germline V gives CDR1 SEHNR, CDR2 FQNEAQ (reference sequence). The CDR3 DNA sequence: TGTGCCAGCAGCCCGGGAGATTTATATTATGGCTACACCTTC. Translating it yields CASSPGDLYYGYTF. Combining the CDR3 with reference TRBV7-9 and TRBJ1-2 gives the whole variable domain DTGVSQNPRHKITKRGQNVTFRCDPISEHNRLYWYRQTLGQGPEFLTYFQNEAQLEKSRLLSDRFSAERPKGSFSTLEIQRTEQGDSAMYLCASSPGDLYYGYTFGSGTRLTVV.

The gene calls are TRBV18 and TRBJ1-1, with TRBD1 matching 9 bases. Germline lookup yields CDR1 KGHSH and CDR2 LQKENI. J lost 4 bases, V lost 6 bases, and 9 bases had no gene match. The CDR3 spans 15 residues. The CDR3 DNA sequence: TGTGCCAGCTCGCTACAGACAGGGGGGACCACTGAAGCTTTCTTT. It yields the protein CASSLQTGGTTEAFF.

The rearrangement uses TRBV18 and TRBJ1-1; D is unclear. The V gene's germline CDR1 is KGHSH and CDR2 LQKENI. Trimming cost V 3 bases and J 1 base, with 9 bases left between them. The CDR3 is 14 residues long. CDR3 protein: CASSPRVSNTEAFF. For the CDR3, the DNA is TGTGCCAGCTCACCCCGGGTGTCGAACACTGAAGCTTTCTTT.

This clone has only one observation. The chain employs TRBV2 and TRBJ1-3; tentatively, D is TRBD1 (5 bases). The germline V gene has CDR1 SNHLY and CDR2 FYNNEI. V was trimmed by 8 bases and J by 4 bases, leaving 15 bases between them. This CDR3 comprises 14 residues. CDR3 protein: CASRSRTPGNTIYF. CDR3 sequence (DNA): TGTGCCAGCCGCTCCCGGACACCAGGAAACACCATATATTTT.

The chain combines TRBV21-1 with TRBJ2-7; the D segment call TRBD1 is taken from the table without a DNA check. TRBV21-1 is tagged as a pseudogene. This CDR3 is built from 17 residues. The chain's CDR3 is CASSKTNRDRGTYEQYF. As DNA, the CDR3 is TGTGCCAGCAGCAAGACTAACCGGGACAGGGGGACCTACGAGCAGTACTTC.

This chain joins TRBV19 and TRBJ1-1; D might be TRBD1 (5 bases). Germline CDR1 reads LNHDA; CDR2 reads SQIVND (reference sequence). The V gene lost 6 bases and the J gene lost 1 base, with 9 bases spanning the gap. CDR3 length: 13 amino acids. CDR3 DNA sequence: TGTGCCAGTAGACAGCAGGGGAACACTGAAGCTTTCTTT. As protein: CASRQQGNTEAFF.

This clone was observed a handful of times. V gene TRBV19 combines with J gene TRBJ1-5; TRBD1 agrees at 7 bases. V lost 5 bases to trimming and J lost 2 bases; unmatched junction nucleotides: 15. The CDR3 sequence is 18 residues long. Per germline, CDR1 LNHDA and CDR2 SQIVND (reference sequence). CDR3 in amino acids: CASSRHQQGILGNQPQHF. Here the CDR3 DNA reads TGTGCCAGTAGTCGACATCAACAGGGGATCCTTGGCAATCAGCCCCAGCATTTT.

V usage is TRBV6-5 and J usage is TRBJ2-2; 11 bases line up with TRBD2. The germline V gene has CDR1 MNHEY and CDR2 SVGAGI. V lost 3 bases to trimming and J lost 4 bases; unmatched junction nucleotides: 4. The CDR3 has 16 amino acids. The CDR3 protein is CASSYSSGGGTGELFF. The DNA of the CDR3 is TGTGCCAGCAGTTATAGTAGCGGGGGGGGCACCGGGGAGCTGTTTTTT.

The chain employs TRBV9 and TRBJ2-3; D possibly corresponds to TRBD1 (5 bases). This CDR3 is built from 15 residues. Trimming took off 3 bases at V and 0 bases at J, with 11 bases between the two ends. Germline V CDR1 and CDR2: SGDLS, YYNGEE. The CDR3 spells CASSGGSISTDTQYF. CDR3 in DNA: TGTGCCAGCAGCGGGGGCTCGATTAGCACAGATACGCAGTATTTT.

The CDR3 region is CASSYSGPGTGNEQYF. In DNA form, the CDR3 reads TGTGCCAGCAGTTACTCGGGCCCCGGGACAGGGAACGAGCAGTACTTC. J is TRBJ2-7 and V is TRBV6-6; 9 positions match TRBD1. Trimming cost V 0 bases and J 5 bases; bases outside gene matches: 8. The germline V gene has CDR1 MNHNY and CDR2 SVGAGI (reference sequence). The CDR3 loop spans 16 amino acids.

The V call is TRBV19, the J call TRBJ2-5; 8 positions match TRBD2. V was clipped by 7 bases and J by 4 bases; unmatched bases: 11. This CDR3 is 15 amino acids long. Per germline, CDR1 LNHDA and CDR2 SQIVND (reference sequence). As DNA, the CDR3 is TGTGCCAGTACGAGTTCCGGGGGGGCGTCAGAGACCCAGTACTTC. Translation gives CASTSSGGASETQYF. The complete variable domain, with remaining parts taken from reference TRBV19 and TRBJ2-5, reads DGGITQSPKYLFRKEGQNVTLSCEQNLNHDAMYWYRQDPGQGLRLIYYSQIVNDFQKGDIAEGYSVSREKKESFPLTVTSAQKNPTAFYLCASTSSGGASETQYFGPGTRLLVL.

The rearrangement links TRBV4-2 to TRBJ2-3; 14 nucleotides agree with TRBD2. With 3 bases clipped from V and 5 bases from J, the junction kept 19 bases outside the gene matches. There are 21 residues in the CDR3. Germline V lookup: CDR1 LGHNA, CDR2 YNFKEQ. The chain's CDR3 is CASSQTQTGTSGGSGRDTQYF. DNA for the CDR3: TGTGCCAGCAGCCAGACCCAAACCGGGACTAGCGGGGGATCGGGCCGAGATACGCAGTATTTT.

This chain joins TRBV3-1 (or the pseudogene TRBV3-2) and TRBJ1-2; no clear D gene. This CDR3 comprises 12 residues. Trimming stripped 0 bases from V and 5 bases from J, with 4 bases between. Germline V gene lookup returns CDR1 LGHDT and CDR2 YNNKEL (reference sequence). CDR3 sequence reads: CASSQDRYGYTF. The CDR3 DNA reads TGTGCCAGCAGCCAAGACAGGTATGGCTACACCTTC.

This chain links TRBV3-1 (or the pseudogene TRBV3-2) with TRBJ2-5; 8 nucleotides align to TRBD2. Germline assignment: CDR1 LGHDT and CDR2 YNNKEL (reference sequence). After removal of 1 base from V and 5 bases from J, the junction contained 9 bases not matched to a gene. This CDR3 is 16 amino acids long. The CDR3 bases are TGTGCCAGCAGCCAAGCGAACGGGGGGGCCGGGGAGACCCAGTACTTC. It specifies CASSQANGGAGETQYF.

This clone was found a few times. V usage is TRBV25-1 and J usage is TRBJ1-2; unclear D gene. CDR3 length: 15 residues. Looked up from germline, CDR1 is MGHDK and CDR2 is SYGVNS. V shed 4 bases and J shed 2 bases, with 14 bases lying between them. CDR3 amino acids: CASSVTLSGNYGYTF. As DNA, the CDR3 is TGTGCCAGCAGTGTAACCCTTTCGGGGAACTATGGCTACACCTTC.

The gene calls are TRBV6-1 and TRBJ2-7; perhaps TRBD2 as D (6 bases). The CDR3 spans 15 residues. V was clipped by 3 bases and J by 6 bases, with 18 bases between them. Germline values: CDR1 MNHNS, CDR2 SASEGT. DNA for the CDR3: TGTGCCAGCAGTGACAATCAGGACGGAGGGGCCGAGCAGTACTTC. Protein product: CASSDNQDGGAEQYF.

The chain has TRBV19 and TRBJ1-2, with a possible D match to TRBD1 (5 bases). The germline gives CDR1 LNHDA, CDR2 SQIVND (reference sequence). The CDR3 contains 15 residues. V lost 6 bases to trimming and J lost 2 bases, with 16 bases between them. This chain's CDR3 is CASRPKGNLNYGYTF. DNA of the CDR3: TGTGCCAGTAGACCAAAGGGGAATTTAAACTATGGCTACACCTTC.

This chain's CDR3 is CASSPLAGVINEQFF. The DNA for the CDR3 is TGCGCCAGCAGCCCTCTAGCGGGGGTCATCAATGAGCAGTTCTTC. The genes are TRBV5-1 and TRBJ2-1, with 10 bases fitting TRBD2. The germline gives CDR1 SGHRS, CDR2 YFSETQ. The J segment lost 6 bases and the V segment lost 4 bases, leaving 7 bases of the junction unmatched. CDR3 length: 15 amino acids.

The rearrangement links TRBV7-2 to TRBJ2-7, with TRBD2 identical over 8 bases. The CDR3 spans 16 residues. The V gene end was trimmed by 4 bases and the J gene end by 4 bases; junction bases not matched to a gene: 12. The V gene's germline CDR1 is SGHTA and CDR2 FQGNSA. CDR3 in DNA: TGTGCCAGCAGCTATACGGCCAGCGGGGGATCTTACGAGCAGTACTTC. It translates to CASSYTASGGSYEQYF.